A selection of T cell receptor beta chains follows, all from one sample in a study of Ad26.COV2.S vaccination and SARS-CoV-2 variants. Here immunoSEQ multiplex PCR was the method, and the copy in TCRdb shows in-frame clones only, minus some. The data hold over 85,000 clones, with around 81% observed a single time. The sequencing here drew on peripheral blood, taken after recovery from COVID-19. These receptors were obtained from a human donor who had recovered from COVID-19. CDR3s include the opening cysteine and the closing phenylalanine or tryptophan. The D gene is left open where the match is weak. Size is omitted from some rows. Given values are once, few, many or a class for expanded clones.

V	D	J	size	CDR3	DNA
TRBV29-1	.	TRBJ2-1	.	CSVGLNEQFF	TGCAGCGTTGGCCTCAATGAGCAGTTCTTC
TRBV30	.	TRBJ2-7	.	CAWTRGVGNEQYF	TGTGCCTGGACCCGAGGGGTAGGGAACGAGCAGTACTTC
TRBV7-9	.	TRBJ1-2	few	CASTGLGIYGYTF	TGTGCCAGTACGGGGCTTGGTATCTATGGCTACACCTTC
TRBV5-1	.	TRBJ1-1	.	CASSLGGSTEAFF	TGCGCCAGCAGCTTGGGGGGATCCACTGAAGCTTTCTTT
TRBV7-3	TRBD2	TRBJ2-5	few	CASSSTGLAGVGETQYF	TGTGCCAGCAGCTCTACGGGACTAGCGGGGGTCGGTGAGACCCAGTACTTC
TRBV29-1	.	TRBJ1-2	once	CSVDPAGSGGNYGYTF	TGCAGCGTTGATCCGGCGGGGTCCGGGGGTAACTATGGCTACACCTTC
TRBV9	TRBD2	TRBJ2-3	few	CASSAGLATDTQYF	TGTGCCAGCAGCGCGGGACTAGCGACAGATACGCAGTATTTT
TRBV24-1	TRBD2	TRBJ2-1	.	CATSDATSGGYNEQFF	TGTGCCACCAGTGATGCGACTAGCGGGGGCTACAATGAGCAGTTCTTC
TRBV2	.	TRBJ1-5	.	CASSQNRGGDQPQHF	TGTGCCAGCAGTCAAAACCGTGGAGGCGATCAGCCCCAGCATTTT
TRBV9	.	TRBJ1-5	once	CASSVGVISNQPQHF	TGTGCCAGCAGCGTAGGGGTAATTAGCAATCAGCCCCAGCATTTT
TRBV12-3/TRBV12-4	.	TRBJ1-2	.	CASSLSRREGYTF	TGTGCCAGCAGTTTATCCAGGCGGGAGGGCTACACCTTC
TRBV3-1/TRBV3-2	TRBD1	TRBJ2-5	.	CASSRGTGGETQYF	TGTGCCAGCAGCCGTGGGACAGGGGGAGAGACCCAGTACTTC
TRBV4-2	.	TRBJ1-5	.	CASSQEPAGPRGYQPQHF	TGTGCCAGCAGCCAAGAACCGGCAGGGCCACGCGGGTATCAGCCCCAGCATTTT
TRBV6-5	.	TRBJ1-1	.	CASLRDSNTEAFF	TGTGCCAGCTTAAGGGACTCGAACACTGAAGCTTTCTTT
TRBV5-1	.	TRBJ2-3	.	CASSPGGVGLGTQYF	TGCGCCAGCAGCCCAGGGGGAGTGGGACTGGGTACGCAGTATTTT
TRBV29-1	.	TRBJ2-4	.	CSVRDRLAKNIQYF	TGCAGCGTTCGGGATCGACTAGCCAAAAACATTCAGTACTTC
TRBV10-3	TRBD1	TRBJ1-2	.	CAISESMTGHGYTF	TGTGCCATCAGTGAGTCGATGACAGGGCATGGCTACACCTTC
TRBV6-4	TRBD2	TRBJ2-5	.	CASSLQAGEGETQYF	TGTGCCAGCAGTCTCCAAGCGGGGGAGGGGGAGACCCAGTACTTC
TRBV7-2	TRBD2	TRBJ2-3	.	CASSPFASGGATDTQYF	TGTGCCAGCAGCCCCTTCGCTAGCGGGGGGGCGACAGATACGCAGTATTTT
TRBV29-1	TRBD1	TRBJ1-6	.	CSASDRTNNSPLHF	TGCAGCGCCTCGGACAGGACGAATAATTCACCCCTCCACTTT
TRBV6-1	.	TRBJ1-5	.	CASSDRHYSNQPQHF	TGTGCCAGCAGTGATCGACACTATAGCAATCAGCCCCAGCATTTT
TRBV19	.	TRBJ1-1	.	CASSIPQGYTEAFF	TGTGCCAGTAGTATTCCCCAAGGTTACACTGAAGCTTTCTTT
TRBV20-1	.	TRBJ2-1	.	CSARIDNEQFF	TGCAGTGCTAGGATCGACAATGAGCAGTTCTTC
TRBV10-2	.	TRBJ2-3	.	CASSEIRDGTQYF	TGCGCCAGCAGTGAGATAAGGGACGGTACGCAGTATTTT
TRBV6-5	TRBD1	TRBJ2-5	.	CASTLDREETQYF	TGTGCCAGCACCTTGGACAGGGAAGAGACCCAGTACTTC
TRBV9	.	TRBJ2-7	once	CASSTTGSSYEQYF	TGTGCCAGCAGTACCACAGGGAGCTCCTACGAGCAGTACTTC
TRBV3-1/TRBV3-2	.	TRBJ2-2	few	CASRTQPTGELFF	TGTGCCAGCAGGACCCAGCCAACCGGGGAGCTGTTTTTT
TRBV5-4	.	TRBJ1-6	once	CASSPRGNSPLHF	TGTGCCAGCAGCCCACGGGGTAATTCACCCCTCCACTTT
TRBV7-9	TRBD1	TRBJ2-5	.	CASSRDSVWETQYF	TGTGCCAGCAGCCGGGACAGTGTCTGGGAGACCCAGTACTTC
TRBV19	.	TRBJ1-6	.	CASSEGMSSPLHF	TGTGCCAGTAGTGAGGGAATGTCCTCACCCCTCCACTTT
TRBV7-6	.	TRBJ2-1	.	CASSARTGNNEQFF	TGTGCCAGCAGCGCTCGGACGGGAAACAATGAGCAGTTCTTC
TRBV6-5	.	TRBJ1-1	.	CASRAGNTEAFF	TGTGCCAGCAGGGCAGGGAACACTGAAGCTTTCTTT
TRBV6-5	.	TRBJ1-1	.	CASSYYGALNTEAFF	TGTGCCAGCAGTTACTATGGGGCTTTGAACACTGAAGCTTTCTTT
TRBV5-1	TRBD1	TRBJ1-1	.	CASSSGQGGRTEAFF	TGCGCCAGCAGCTCGGGACAGGGGGGGAGGACTGAAGCTTTCTTT
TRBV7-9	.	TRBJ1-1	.	CASSLAGVNTEAFF	TGTGCCAGCAGCTTAGCAGGGGTGAACACTGAAGCTTTCTTT
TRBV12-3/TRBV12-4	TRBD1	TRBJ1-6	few	CASKQGSLSPLHF	TGTGCCAGCAAACAGGGGTCCCTTTCACCCCTCCACTTT
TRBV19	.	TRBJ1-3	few	CATQSPGNTIYF	TGTGCCACCCAATCCCCTGGAAACACCATATATTTT
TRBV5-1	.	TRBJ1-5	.	CASSLDSFSNQPQHF	TGCGCCAGCAGCTTGGATTCTTTTAGCAATCAGCCCCAGCATTTT
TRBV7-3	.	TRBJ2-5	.	CASSLPLNRAAPRGGEETQYF	TGTGCCAGCAGCCTCCCTCTCAACAGGGCCGCCCCTCGGGGCGGGGAAGAGACCCAGTACTTC
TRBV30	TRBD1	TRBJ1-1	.	CAWRALDRGNTEAFF	TGTGCCTGGAGAGCACTCGACAGGGGGAACACTGAAGCTTTCTTT
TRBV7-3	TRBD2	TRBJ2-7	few	CASSLNQRGAYEQYF	TGTGCCAGCAGCTTAAACCAGCGGGGGGCCTACGAGCAGTACTTC
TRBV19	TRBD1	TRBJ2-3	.	CASSLMTGFTDTQYF	TGTGCCAGTAGCCTTATGACAGGGTTCACAGATACGCAGTATTTT
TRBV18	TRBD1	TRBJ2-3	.	CASSPARPGTGGADTQYF	TGTGCCAGCTCACCGGCCCGTCCCGGGACAGGGGGCGCAGATACGCAGTATTTT
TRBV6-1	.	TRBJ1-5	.	CASSEGRGRSQPQHF	TGTGCCAGCAGTGAAGGCAGGGGAAGGTCTCAGCCCCAGCATTTT
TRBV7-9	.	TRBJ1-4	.	CASSFMGSEKLFF	TGTGCCAGCAGCTTCATGGGGAGTGAAAAACTGTTTTTT
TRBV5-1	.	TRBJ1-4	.	CASSFQGEKLFF	TGCGCCAGCAGCTTCCAGGGGGAAAAACTGTTTTTT
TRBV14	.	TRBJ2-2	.	CASSQVGGNTGELFF	TGTGCCAGCAGCCAAGTAGGAGGGAACACCGGGGAGCTGTTTTTT
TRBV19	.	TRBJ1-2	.	CASSAGQGKGGYTF	TGTGCCAGTAGTGCCGGTCAGGGGAAGGGTGGCTACACCTTC
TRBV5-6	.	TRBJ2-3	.	CASSMVWGRGTDTQYF	TGTGCCAGCAGCATGGTGTGGGGCCGAGGCACAGATACGCAGTATTTT
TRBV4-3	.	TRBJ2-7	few	CASSFGRSSYEQYF	TGCGCCAGCAGCTTTGGGAGAAGCTCCTACGAGCAGTACTTC
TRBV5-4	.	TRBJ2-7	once	CASSLEGSGNEQYF	TGTGCCAGCAGCTTGGAAGGTTCGGGAAACGAGCAGTACTTC